This passage covers 8 T cell receptor beta chains from one sample sequenced in a study of T-cell reconstitution after alpha-beta-depleted transplantation in children. During its preparation, the TCRbeta library received unique molecular identifiers. TCRdb processed the PCR reads anew with MiXCR; each CDR3 protein has one entry. This sample yields about 200,000 distinct CDR3 sequences, of which under 8.5% are seen a single time; 35% to 45% belongs to the top ten. The material was PBMCs, mostly from graft donor cells, obtained 360 days after TCRalphabeta/CD19-depleted stem cell transplant. The origin of the receptors is a male patient aged 2-10 years who had a stem cell transplant for acute myeloid leukemia, so the T cells may come from the graft donor.

This clonotype was counted only a few times. This sequence joins TRBV28 and TRBJ2-7; 13 nucleotides align to TRBD2. This CDR3 is 17 amino acids long. Germline V CDR1 and CDR2: MDHEN, SYDVKM. J gave up 3 bases and V 6 bases, and 11 bases lay outside the gene matches. DNA for the CDR3: TGTGCCAGCAGCCGAGGACTAGCGGGAGCGGGCGTCTACGAGCAGTACTTC. Translating gives CASSRGLAGAGVYEQYF.

The rearrangement joins TRBV6-5 to TRBJ2-5; 7 bases map to TRBD1. Germline V gene lookup returns CDR1 MNHEY and CDR2 SVGAGI. V was clipped by 1 base and J by 1 base; unmatched bases: 6. The CDR3 is 16 residues long. The CDR3 coding sequence is TGTGCCAGCAGTTACTTCGGGACAGCACCCCAAGAGACCCAGTACTTC. It encodes CASSYFGTAPQETQYF.

About this clonotype itself: The junction shows a germline mismatch at one end, possibly a read error. This chain connects TRBV18 to TRBJ2-1; the match to TRBD2 covers 11 bases. The CDR3 spans 14 residues. Germline CDR1 is KGHSH and CDR2 is LQKENI. In nucleotides, the CDR3 is TGTGCCAGCTCACCAGGACTAGCGGGCAATCAGCAGTTCTTC. Amino acids: CASSPGLAGNQQFF.

This clonotype was seen more than once but under ten times. The V gene is TRBV24-1, the J gene TRBJ2-2; D call uncertain. V was cut by 2 bases and J by 15 bases, with 9 bases left in between. CDR3 length equals 11 residues. Germline V gives CDR1 KGHDR, CDR2 SFDVKD. CDR3 sequence reads: CATSDSKALFF. The DNA for the CDR3 is TGTGCCACCAGTGATTCGAAGGCCTTGTTTTTT.

The rearrangement uses TRBV12-3 or TRBV12-4 and TRBJ2-7; perhaps TRBD2 as D (6 bases). This CDR3 is built from 13 residues. V lost 10 bases and J 3 bases, leaving 16 bases between the germline ends. The CDR3 loop is CATAPGLVYEQYF. The DNA of the CDR3 is TGTGCCACCGCGCCGGGACTTGTCTACGAGCAGTACTTC.

CDR3 residues: CASSFTLRVSTSGGELFF. DNA for the CDR3: TGTGCCAGCAGCTTTACCCTCCGGGTTTCAACCTCTGGGGGGGAGCTGTTTTTT. The chain uses TRBV11-2 and TRBJ2-2; no reliable D call. Germline values: CDR1 SGHAT, CDR2 FQNNGV. Between the trimmed V and J ends, which lost 3 bases and 8 bases, there was a span of 25 bases. The CDR3 is made up of 18 amino acids.

There are a few counts of this clonotype. The chain recombines TRBV3-1 with TRBJ2-5; 7 nucleotides align to TRBD1. The CDR3 runs 15 residues. The junction had 3 bases not matched to a gene; V was cut back by 1 base and J by 1 base. Per the germline V gene, CDR1 is LGHDT and CDR2 is YNNKEL (reference sequence). The CDR3 DNA is TGTGCCAGCAGCCAAGCCCGACAGGGCCAAGAGACCCAGTACTTC. Translating it yields CASSQARQGQETQYF.

In this sample, this clonotype turned up a few times. The chain joins TRBV6-5 to TRBJ1-4, with D unresolved. Looked up from germline, CDR1 is MNHEY and CDR2 is SVGAGI. This CDR3 spans 11 amino acids. V was trimmed by 2 bases and J by 5 bases, leaving 0 bases between them. CDR3 residues: CASSYNEKLFF. Written as DNA, the CDR3 is TGTGCCAGCAGTTACAATGAAAAACTGTTTTTT.